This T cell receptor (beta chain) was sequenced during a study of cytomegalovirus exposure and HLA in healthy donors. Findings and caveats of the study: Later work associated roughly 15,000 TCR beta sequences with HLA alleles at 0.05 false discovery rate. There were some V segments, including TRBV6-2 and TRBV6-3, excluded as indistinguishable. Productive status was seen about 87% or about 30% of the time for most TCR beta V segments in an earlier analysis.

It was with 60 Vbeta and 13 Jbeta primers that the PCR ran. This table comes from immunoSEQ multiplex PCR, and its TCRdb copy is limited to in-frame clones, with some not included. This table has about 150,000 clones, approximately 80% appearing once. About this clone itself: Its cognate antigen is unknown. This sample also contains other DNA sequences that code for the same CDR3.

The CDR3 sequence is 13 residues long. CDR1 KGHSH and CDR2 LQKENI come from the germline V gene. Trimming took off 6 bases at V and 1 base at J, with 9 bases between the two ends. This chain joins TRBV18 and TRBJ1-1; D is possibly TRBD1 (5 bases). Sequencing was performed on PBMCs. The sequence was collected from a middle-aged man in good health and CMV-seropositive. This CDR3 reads CASSSGQNTEAFF. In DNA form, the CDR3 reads TGTGCCAGCTCGAGTGGACAGAACACTGAAGCTTTCTTT. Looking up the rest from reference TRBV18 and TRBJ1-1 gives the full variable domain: NAGVMQNPRHLVRRRGQEARLRCSPMKGHSHVYWYRQLPEEGLKFMVYLQKENIIDESGMPKERFSAEFPKEGPSILRIQQVVRGDSAAYFCASSSGQNTEAFFGQGTRLTVV.